The TCR beta chain described here comes from a study of low-dose radiotherapy and immunotherapy resistance in tumors. The germline V gene encodes CDR1 MDHEN and CDR2 SYDVKM. The CDR3 sequence is 18 residues long. J lost 0 bases, V lost 5 bases, and 7 bases had no gene match. Primers used for first-strand cDNA, a TRAV- and TRBV-specific set, covered both alpha and beta chains. The TCRs were subjected to amplification over 20 PCR cycles employing a constant-region primer in conjunction with a V-primer adapter. Each CDR3 protein is one row after TCRdb ran MiXCR on the reads. The data show 10,000 to 15,000 distinct CDR3 sequences, approximately 80% seen once.

V gene TRBV28 combines with J gene TRBJ2-7, with 16 bases identical to TRBD2. The sequence derives from a human donor with advanced metastatic prostate, ovarian, gallbladder or colorectal cancer (not recorded which). This table probably holds off-target reads from a library built for another chain. The CDR3 sequence: CASSQGLAGGLSSYEQYF. The CDR3, as DNA: TGTGCCAGCAGTCAGGGACTAGCGGGAGGGCTGAGCTCCTACGAGCAGTACTTC.